One and the same sample provided the 16 T cell receptor beta chains below, sequenced in a study of T cell responses to AZD1222 COVID-19 vaccine (TCRdb year 2021). The sample's time point, from its label and the paper: about 28 days (+/-7) after the second vaccine dose. Receptor amplification or capture employed the immunoSEQ multiplex PCR assay. Drawn from immuneACCESS, this table holds only the in-frame rearrangements with V and J called that TCRdb kept. Clones are partly lost; checked studies trace under half to an unresolved V gene and leave the rest unexplained. Present in this sample are roughly 87,000 clones, over 75% of which were seen just once. Jointly, the top ten make up about 6.1% of the sample. The source was peripheral blood, collected 28 days after the second AZD1222 dose. The receptors originated from an adult who received the AZD1222 COVID-19 vaccine.

The chain uses TRBV30 and TRBJ2-1; D unclear. The V end lost 3 bases, the J end lost 7 bases, and 7 bases lay between the germline ends. Germline V gene data show CDR1 as GTSNPN and CDR2 as SVGIG (reference sequence). CDR3 length equals 11 residues. The CDR3 bases are TGTGCCTGGAGGGCTTCGAATGAGCAGTTCTTC. This encodes CAWRASNEQFF.

The genes are TRBV11-2 and TRBJ2-1; D is uncertain. CDR3 size: 12 residues. Trimming cost V 1 base and J 5 bases, with 3 bases left between them. Germline V CDR1 and CDR2: SGHAT, FQNNGV. The CDR3 spells CASSLGDNEQFF. The CDR3 bases are TGTGCCAGCAGCTTAGGTGACAATGAGCAGTTCTTC. The full variable domain, its missing parts supplied by reference TRBV11-2 and TRBJ2-1, is EAGVAQSPRYKIIEKRQSVAFWCNPISGHATLYWYQQILGQGPKLLIQFQNNGVVDDSQLPKDRFSAERLKGVDSTLKIQPAKLEDSAVYLCASSLGDNEQFFGPGTRLTVL.

The rearrangement links TRBV5-4 to TRBJ1-1; no clear D gene. V lost 4 bases, J lost 1 base, and 8 bases lay in between. Germline lookup yields CDR1 SGHNT and CDR2 YYREEE (reference sequence). CDR3 length: 13 residues. The CDR3 DNA reads TGTGCCAGCAGCCCCCACGGGAACACTGAAGCTTTCTTT. This codes for CASSPHGNTEAFF.

The chain combines TRBV2 with TRBJ1-1; weak D call: TRBD1 (6 bases). Trimming removed 6 bases from V and 1 base from J, with 12 bases in between. The CDR3 consists of 14 residues. Germline V CDR1 and CDR2: SNHLY, FYNNEI. The CDR3 nucleotides are TGTGCCAGCAGGGATCAGACAGGGAACACTGAAGCTTTCTTT. Its translation is CASRDQTGNTEAFF.

The CDR3: CASSQGRGKETQYF. CDR3 sequence (DNA): TGTGCCAGCAGCCAAGGTCGGGGGAAAGAGACCCAGTACTTC. The chain combines TRBV14 with TRBJ2-5, with D perhaps TRBD2 (6 bases). With 1 base removed from V and 3 bases from J, the gap between germline ends came to 9 bases. CDR1 is SGHDN, CDR2 FVKESK, per germline. CDR3 length: 14 residues.

This clone occurred a few times. This chain connects TRBV4-3 to TRBJ2-7; weak D call: TRBD1 (6 bases). Trimming removed 2 bases from V and 7 bases from J, with 12 bases in between. This CDR3 is 13 amino acids long. Germline-derived CDR1 and CDR2 are LGHNA and YSLEER. The CDR3 is CASSQLGAGEQYF. The CDR3 nucleotides are TGCGCCAGCAGCCAATTGGGGGCCGGGGAGCAGTACTTC.

The V call is TRBV15, the J call TRBJ1-4; the D gene is possibly TRBD1 (5 bases). CDR1 is LNHNV, CDR2 YYDKDF, per germline (reference sequence). The CDR3 consists of 16 residues. The germline V and J ends were trimmed by 5 bases and 2 bases, with 15 bases remaining between them. The CDR3 protein is CATSPRAGTTNEKLFF. The DNA of the CDR3 is TGTGCCACCAGCCCTCGGGCAGGGACCACTAATGAAAAACTGTTTTTT.

CDR3 bases: TGCACCAGCAGCCAAGATCTAAGGACCCCATACAAAAACATTCAGTACTTC. Translation: CTSSQDLRTPYKNIQYF. The V and J genes are TRBV1 and TRBJ2-4. TRBV1 is designated a pseudogene. This CDR3 has 17 amino acids.

The chain recombines TRBV12-5 with TRBJ2-1, with no clear D. This CDR3 contains 12 residues. Germline V CDR1 and CDR2: LGHNT, FRNRAP. The V end lost 6 bases, the J end lost 6 bases, and 9 bases lay between the germline ends. The CDR3 loop is CASGPPGNEQFF. As DNA, the CDR3 is TGTGCTAGTGGACCACCGGGCAATGAGCAGTTCTTC. Full variable domain (missing parts from reference TRBV12-5 and TRBJ2-1): DARVTQTPRHKVTEMGQEVTMRCQPILGHNTVFWYRQTMMQGLELLAYFRNRAPLDDSGMPKDRFSAEMPDATLATLKIQPSEPRDSAVYFCASGPPGNEQFFGPGTRLTVL.

V and J are TRBV23-1 and TRBJ1-2; D may be TRBD1 (6 bases). TRBV23-1 is given ORF status, its function remaining uncertain. V was shortened by 7 bases and J by 4 bases, with 16 bases between the two germline ends. The CDR3 is 14 amino acids. The CDR3, as DNA: TGCGCCAGCACGGACAGACCGGAGGGCTATGGCTACACCTTC. Translation: CASTDRPEGYGYTF.

To note about this clone: At one of its ends the junction is not consistent with the germline gene, which may arise from a read error. The J gene is TRBJ2-5, the V gene TRBV7-7, with 9 positions matching TRBD1. Germline CDR1 reads SSHAT; CDR2 reads FNYEAQ (reference sequence). This CDR3 spans 15 amino acids. The CDR3 loop reads CASSLAQGAQETQYF. CDR3 sequence (DNA): TGTGCTAGCAGCTTAGCACAGGGGGCGCAGGAGACCCAGTACTTC.

The chain carries TRBV28 and TRBJ1-2, with D possibly being TRBD1 (5 bases). Per the germline V gene, CDR1 is MDHEN and CDR2 is SYDVKM. The CDR3 is made up of 12 amino acids. Trimming pared 2 bases from V and 5 bases from J, leaving 6 bases between. The CDR3 DNA is TGTGCCAGCAGTTTAAGGGGATATGGCTACACCTTC. It codes for CASSLRGYGYTF.

The V gene is TRBV4-1, the J gene TRBJ2-1; the match to TRBD2 covers 14 bases. The junction had 4 bases not matched to a gene; V was cut back by 2 bases and J by 7 bases. CDR3 length: 16 amino acids. Germline V gene sequence: CDR1 MGHRA, CDR2 YSYEKL. The DNA for the CDR3 is TGCGCCAGCAGCCAACTCGGGACTAGCGGGGGTAATGAGCAGTTCTTC. Translating it yields CASSQLGTSGGNEQFF.

The chain carries TRBV11-2 and TRBJ1-3; 10 positions agree with TRBD1. CDR1 and CDR2 from the germline V gene are SGHAT and FQNNGV. V lost 7 bases, J lost 3 bases, and 12 bases stayed unmatched. The CDR3 totals 17 residues. The CDR3 here is CASTLNPDRGIGNTIYF. The CDR3 DNA is TGTGCCAGCACCCTGAACCCGGACAGGGGGATTGGAAACACCATATATTTT. The complete variable domain, with remaining parts taken from reference TRBV11-2 and TRBJ1-3, reads EAGVAQSPRYKIIEKRQSVAFWCNPISGHATLYWYQQILGQGPKLLIQFQNNGVVDDSQLPKDRFSAERLKGVDSTLKIQPAKLEDSAVYLCASTLNPDRGIGNTIYFGEGSWLTVV.

V usage is TRBV24-1 and J usage is TRBJ2-1; 9 nucleotides agree with TRBD2. The V segment lost 9 bases and the J segment 0 bases; nucleotides outside the gene matches: 11. CDR1 and CDR2 from the germline V gene are KGHDR and SFDVKD. There are 17 residues in the CDR3. The CDR3 DNA is TGTGCCACCGCCCCATTAGCGGGGGCTAGCTCCTACAATGAGCAGTTCTTC. Its protein product is CATAPLAGASSYNEQFF.

This clone was seen only once. The chain joins TRBV28 to TRBJ1-1; D call uncertain. The CDR3 spans 15 residues. Trimming took off 4 bases at V and 0 bases at J, with 12 bases between the two ends. CDR1 and CDR2 from the germline V gene are MDHEN and SYDVKM. The chain's CDR3 is CASSSPSSVNTEAFF. CDR3 sequence (DNA): TGTGCCAGCAGTTCCCCCTCGAGCGTGAACACTGAAGCTTTCTTT.